This T cell receptor (beta chain) appears in the sequencing data of a study of blood T cell repertoires in COVID-19. About the research overall: Sites across the United States, Italy and Spain contributed samples from acute and convalescent COVID-19. Sample material is recorded as cDNA or gDNA derived from T cells, B-cell-depleted T cells, or PBMCs.

Per the authors' pipeline: For nucleated cells, counts were estimated from reference gene primer amplification. Repertoires were generated with immunoSEQ multiplex PCR, while TCRdb's copy carries only in-frame clones and drops some. The V and J calls and clone size come from that table; D and trimming were worked out from the DNA. The table includes about 360,000 clones, more than 75% detected once. This CDR3 is built from 12 residues. V lost 2 bases, J lost 7 bases, and 1 base stayed unmatched. Germline CDR1 reads SGHDT; CDR2 reads YYEEEE. A few counts support this clone. This chain links TRBV5-6 with TRBJ1-2; 8 nucleotides align to TRBD1. This clonotype was sampled from a human donor in a cohort sampled during active COVID-19. The sample taken for sequencing was peripheral blood. The CDR3 sequence is CASSFGQGGYTF. CDR3 sequence (DNA): TGTGCCAGCAGCTTCGGACAGGGTGGCTACACCTTC.